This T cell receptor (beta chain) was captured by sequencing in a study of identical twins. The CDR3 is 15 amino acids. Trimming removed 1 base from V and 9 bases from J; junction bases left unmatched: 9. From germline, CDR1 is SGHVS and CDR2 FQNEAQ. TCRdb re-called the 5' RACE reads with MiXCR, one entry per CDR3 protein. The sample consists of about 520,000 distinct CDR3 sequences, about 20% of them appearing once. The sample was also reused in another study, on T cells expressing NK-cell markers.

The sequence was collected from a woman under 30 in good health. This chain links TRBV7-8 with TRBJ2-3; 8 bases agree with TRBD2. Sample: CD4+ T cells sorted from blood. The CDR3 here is CASSLGLAGGITQYF. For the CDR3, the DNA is TGTGCCAGCAGCTTAGGGCTAGCGGGCGGGATAACGCAGTATTTT.